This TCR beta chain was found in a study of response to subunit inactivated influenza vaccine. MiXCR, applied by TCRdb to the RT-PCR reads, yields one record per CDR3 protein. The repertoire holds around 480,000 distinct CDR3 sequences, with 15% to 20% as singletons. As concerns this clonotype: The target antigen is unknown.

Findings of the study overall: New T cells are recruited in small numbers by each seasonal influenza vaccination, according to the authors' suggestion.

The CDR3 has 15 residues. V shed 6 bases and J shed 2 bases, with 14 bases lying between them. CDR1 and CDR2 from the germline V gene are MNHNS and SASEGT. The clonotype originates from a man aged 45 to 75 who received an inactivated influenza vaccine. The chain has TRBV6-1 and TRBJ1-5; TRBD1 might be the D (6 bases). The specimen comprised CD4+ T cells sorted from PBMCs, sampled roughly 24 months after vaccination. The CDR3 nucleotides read TGTGCCAGCAGAGGACAGCGTCATCGCAATCAGCCCCAGCATTTT. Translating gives CASRGQRHRNQPQHF.